Shown below are 16 T cell receptor beta chains from a single sample sequenced in a study of CD8 T cells in Susac syndrome. RNA in amounts of roughly 0.5 to 1 ug was reverse transcribed with random hexamers. Each CDR3 protein gets one entry after TCRdb re-called the immunoSEQ multiplex PCR reads with MiXCR. The table lists 150,000 to 250,000 distinct CDR3 sequences, about 95% of them singletons, with 0.085% to 0.095% in the top ten. Source material: CD4+ T cells from PBMCs. These receptors were collected from a human donor with multiple sclerosis.

The chain employs TRBV24-1 and TRBJ2-1; the D call may be TRBD1 or TRBD2 (5 bases each). The CDR3 has 16 amino acids. The V gene lost 1 base and the J gene lost 6 bases, with 15 bases spanning the gap. CDR1 and CDR2 from the germline V gene are KGHDR and SFDVKD. The CDR3 region has the DNA TGTGCCACCAGTGATTTAACGAGAGGGGATCTCAATGAGCAGTTCTTC. Protein: CATSDLTRGDLNEQFF.

The gene calls are TRBV20-1 and TRBJ2-7; possibly TRBD2 for D (6 bases). The CDR3 contains 15 residues. Trimming stripped 1 base from V and 2 bases from J, with 15 bases between. Per the germline V gene, CDR1 is DFQATT and CDR2 is SNEGSKA (reference sequence). The CDR3 nucleotides read TGCAGTGCTAGAGCTCCCGGGGGTACTACCTACGAGCAGTACTTC. Translated: CSARAPGGTTYEQYF.

The chain recombines TRBV15 with TRBJ2-1; a weak D match, TRBD2 (5 bases). Trimming stripped 0 bases from V and 7 bases from J, with 7 bases between. In germline, CDR1 is LNHNV, CDR2 YYDKDF (reference sequence). This CDR3 is 13 amino acids long. Here the CDR3 DNA reads TGTGCCACCAGCAGAGATCCGGGAAATGAGCAGTTCTTC. The encoded protein is CATSRDPGNEQFF.

This chain connects TRBV14 to TRBJ1-2; D gene unclear. The CDR3 is made up of 13 amino acids. The V end lost 5 bases, the J end lost 4 bases, and 11 bases lay between the germline ends. Germline assignment: CDR1 SGHDN and CDR2 FVKESK. CDR3 nucleotides: TGTGCCAGCAGCGACCGGGTCCGCTATGGCTACACCTTC. Translation: CASSDRVRYGYTF.

This chain links TRBV25-1 with TRBJ1-1; D unclear. V lost 6 bases and J lost 7, with 21 bases in between. The CDR3 extends over 15 amino acids. Germline assignment: CDR1 MGHDK and CDR2 SYGVNS. The CDR3 nucleotides read TGTGCCAGCAGAGAAGAGGACCCCGTTTTTGGTGAAGCTTTCTTT. Translation: CASREEDPVFGEAFF.

The chain has TRBV19 and TRBJ2-4; D may be TRBD2 (5 bases). In germline, CDR1 is LNHDA, CDR2 SQIVND (reference sequence). The ends were cut back, 7 bases at V and 8 bases at J, with 18 bases in the middle. This CDR3 is 14 amino acids long. The CDR3 sequence is CASTKPTSGDIQYF. The CDR3 region has the DNA TGTGCCAGTACCAAGCCCACATCCGGGGACATTCAGTACTTC.

The chain joins TRBV5-4 to TRBJ2-7; TRBD2 matches at 7 bases. Germline V gene sequence: CDR1 SGHNT, CDR2 YYREEE (reference sequence). The CDR3 consists of 14 residues. V was clipped by 3 bases and J by 5 bases; unmatched bases: 8. The CDR3: CASSWMGGPDEQYF. In nucleotides, the CDR3 is TGTGCCAGCAGCTGGATGGGAGGGCCGGACGAGCAGTACTTC.

The rearrangement joins TRBV7-9 to TRBJ2-7; TRBD2 agrees at 8 bases. The V gene's germline CDR1 is SEHNR and CDR2 FQNEAQ (reference sequence). CDR3 length equals 14 residues. Trimming removed 5 bases from V and 4 bases from J; junction bases left unmatched: 7. The CDR3 sequence is CASSPGLGVYEQYF. The CDR3 nucleotides are TGTGCCAGCAGCCCGGGACTAGGGGTGTACGAGCAGTACTTC.

V gene TRBV15 combines with J gene TRBJ2-2; 8 bases line up with TRBD2. CDR3 length equals 13 residues. Looked up from germline, CDR1 is LNHNV and CDR2 is YYDKDF (reference sequence). J was trimmed by 6 bases and V by 4 bases; bases with no gene match: 1. The DNA of the CDR3 is TGTGCCACCAGCACACTAGCGGCCGGGGAGCTGTTTTTT. This gives the protein CATSTLAAGELFF.

The genes are TRBV7-8 and TRBJ2-7; possibly TRBD1 or TRBD2 for D (5 bases each). V lost 5 bases to trimming and J lost 1 base, with 15 bases between them. Germline CDR1 is SGHVS and CDR2 is FQNEAQ. This CDR3 has 15 residues. The CDR3 DNA is TGTGCCAGCAGCCATCGGGGAGAGGGGTCCTACGAGCAGTACTTC. Encoded protein: CASSHRGEGSYEQYF.

V and J are TRBV9 and TRBJ2-3; D possibly corresponds to TRBD1 (5 bases). The germline CDR1 and CDR2 sequences are SGDLS and YYNGEE. V lost 0 bases and J 1 base, leaving 12 bases between the germline ends. The CDR3 runs to 16 residues. Written as DNA, the CDR3 is TGTGCCAGCAGCGTAGCTCCAGGGATCGGCACAGATACGCAGTATTTT. Translating it yields CASSVAPGIGTDTQYF.

The chain employs TRBV12-3 or TRBV12-4 and TRBJ1-2; D not certain. The CDR3 spans 14 residues. Trimming shortened V by 3 bases and J by 4 bases, and 12 bases separated the two germline ends. For the CDR3, the DNA is TGTGCCAGCAGTTTGGTGGCAGTTGCCTATGGCTACACCTTC. It is translated as CASSLVAVAYGYTF.

This clonotype was seen a single time. The chain is built from TRBV2 and TRBJ2-7; possible D gene TRBD1, 6 bases. This CDR3 is 11 amino acids long. V lost 6 bases and J 3 bases, leaving 6 bases between the germline ends. The germline V gene has CDR1 SNHLY and CDR2 FYNNEI. The CDR3 here is CASRTGYEQYF. The CDR3 region has the DNA TGTGCCAGCAGGACAGGCTACGAGCAGTACTTC.

The V call is TRBV5-4, the J call TRBJ1-1; D gene ambiguous. CDR3 size: 14 residues. The germline V and J ends were trimmed by 4 bases and 2 bases, with 12 bases remaining between them. CDR1 and CDR2 from the germline V gene are SGHNT and YYREEE (reference sequence). In nucleotides, the CDR3 is TGTGCCAGCAGCCCCAAAGGGTTAAACACTGAAGCTTTCTTT. Its protein is CASSPKGLNTEAFF.

The CDR3, as DNA: TGTGCCACCAGCACAAGACAGGAAAACATTCAGTACTTC. Translating gives CATSTRQENIQYF. The chain combines TRBV15 with TRBJ2-4; TRBD1 might be the D (6 bases). The length of the CDR3 is 13 residues. V shed 4 bases and J shed 5 bases, with 9 bases lying between them. The germline V gene encodes CDR1 LNHNV and CDR2 YYDKDF (reference sequence).

The chain employs TRBV3-1 and TRBJ1-1; D perhaps matches TRBD1 (6 bases). The CDR3 is 13 residues long. V lost 4 bases and J 10 bases, leaving 16 bases between the germline ends. Looked up from germline, CDR1 is LGHDT and CDR2 is YNNKEL (reference sequence). DNA of the CDR3: TGTGCCAGCAGCCTGGGGGCCTCAGGCGGAGCTTTCTTT. The encoded protein is CASSLGASGGAFF.